One and the same sample provided the 12 T cell receptor beta chains below, sequenced in a study of technical replicates of blood from several donors. This table comes from immunoSEQ multiplex PCR, and its TCRdb copy is limited to in-frame clones, with some not included. The table shows 80,000 to 95,000 clones, with 94% occurring only once. Sequencing was performed on T cells isolated from PBMCs. The receptor source for this set is a human donor in good health.

J is TRBJ2-2 and V is TRBV5-1, with D unresolved. Germline assignment: CDR1 SGHRS and CDR2 YFSETQ. Trimming pared 0 bases from V and 6 bases from J, leaving 12 bases between. The CDR3 length is 15 residues. As DNA, the CDR3 is TGCGCCAGCAGCTTGGCGGCCTCAAGCGCCGGGGAGCTGTTTTTT. Amino acid sequence: CASSLAASSAGELFF.

A word on this clone: The same CDR3 arises from other DNA sequences in this sample as well. J is TRBJ1-2 and V is TRBV28; D remains ambiguous. The germline V gene encodes CDR1 MDHEN and CDR2 SYDVKM. Trimming shortened V by 3 bases and J by 2 bases, and 7 bases separated the two germline ends. The CDR3 has 13 amino acids. The CDR3 DNA follows: TGTGCCAGCAGTTTGGGCCAGAACTATGGCTACACCTTC. Its protein product is CASSLGQNYGYTF.

The rearrangement links TRBV21-1 to TRBJ2-7; TRBD2, as called in the table, went unchecked against the DNA. TRBV21-1 is a documented pseudogene. The CDR3 consists of 16 residues. CDR3 nucleotide sequence: TGTGCCGAACCCGGGACTAGCGGGGCCAGCACCTACGAGCAGTACTTC. Protein sequence: CAEPGTSGASTYEQYF.

This chain uses TRBV28 with TRBJ2-1, with no clear D. This CDR3 comprises 12 residues. In germline, CDR1 is MDHEN, CDR2 SYDVKM. V lost 9 bases to trimming and J lost 10 bases, with 16 bases between them. The chain's CDR3 is CASRNSRGEQFF. CDR3 sequence (DNA): TGTGCCAGTCGGAATAGTCGAGGAGAGCAGTTCTTC.

The CDR3 DNA reads TGCGCCAGCAGCTTGGGACAGAGCTCCTACAATGAGCAGTTCTTC. Translating it yields CASSLGQSSYNEQFF. The chain couples TRBV5-1 to TRBJ2-1, with D possibly being TRBD1 (5 bases). CDR1 SGHRS and CDR2 YFSETQ come from the germline V gene. V was shortened by 0 bases and J by 0 bases, with 7 bases between the two germline ends. The CDR3 totals 15 residues.

The chain uses TRBV27 and TRBJ1-4, with D uncertain. This CDR3 is 14 amino acids long. V was pared by 2 bases and J by 7 bases, with 11 bases between. CDR1 and CDR2 from the germline V gene are MNHEY and SMNVEV (reference sequence). The CDR3 loop is CASSLQGRREKLFF. The CDR3, as DNA: TGTGCCAGCAGTTTACAAGGGAGGCGTGAAAAACTGTTTTTT.

V and J are TRBV6-6 and TRBJ2-5; possibly TRBD2 for D (5 bases). CDR1 and CDR2 (germline): MNHNY, SVGAGI (reference sequence). The CDR3 has 14 amino acids. V was shortened by 5 bases and J by 2 bases, with 12 bases between the two germline ends. The CDR3 loop reads CASSEPGRQETQYF. The DNA of the CDR3 is TGTGCCAGCAGTGAGCCGGGAAGACAAGAGACCCAGTACTTC.

The chain uses TRBV15 and TRBJ1-4; D gene unclear. Trimming removed 1 base at V and 7 bases at J, with 10 bases between. The CDR3 covers 14 residues. Per germline, CDR1 LNHNV and CDR2 YYDKDF (reference sequence). CDR3 DNA: TGTGCCACCAGCAGAGGAGGATTCGTTGAAAAACTGTTTTTT. Amino acid sequence: CATSRGGFVEKLFF.

J is TRBJ1-4 and V is TRBV12-5; TRBD1 matches 9 bases. Germline lookup yields CDR1 LGHNT and CDR2 FRNRAP. V was pared by 7 bases and J by 4 bases, with 4 bases of the junction left unmatched. CDR3 length: 14 residues. As DNA, the CDR3 is TGTGCTAGTGCCCCGGGACAGGGTAATGAAAAACTGTTTTTT. Its translation: CASAPGQGNEKLFF.

The J gene is TRBJ1-5, the V gene TRBV6-1, with D perhaps matching TRBD1 (5 bases). The V gene lost 3 bases and the J gene lost 4 bases, with 10 bases spanning the gap. The length of the CDR3 is 14 residues. CDR1 and CDR2 (germline): MNHNS, SASEGT. CDR3 loop: CASSDSGPNQPQHF. The CDR3 DNA reads as TGTGCCAGCAGTGATTCAGGGCCGAATCAGCCCCAGCATTTT.

The chain uses TRBV29-1 and TRBJ1-1; 9 nucleotides align to TRBD1. The CDR3 is made up of 12 amino acids. Germline CDR1 SQVTM, CDR2 ANQGSEA. The V and J ends lost 7 bases and 6 bases, in that order; junction bases with no gene match: 6. CDR3: CSADRGKSEAFF. CDR3 nucleotides: TGCAGCGCTGACAGGGGGAAGTCTGAAGCTTTCTTT.

The J gene is TRBJ2-3, the V gene TRBV13; 10 bases align to TRBD2. The CDR3 length is 16 residues. Germline trimming cut 2 bases from V and 2 bases from J; bases unmatched to any gene: 4. Germline loops: CDR1 PRHDT, CDR2 FYEKMQ (reference sequence). The CDR3 is CASSLRAGGLTDTQYF. For the CDR3, the DNA is TGTGCCAGCAGCTTACGAGCGGGGGGGCTCACAGATACGCAGTATTTT.